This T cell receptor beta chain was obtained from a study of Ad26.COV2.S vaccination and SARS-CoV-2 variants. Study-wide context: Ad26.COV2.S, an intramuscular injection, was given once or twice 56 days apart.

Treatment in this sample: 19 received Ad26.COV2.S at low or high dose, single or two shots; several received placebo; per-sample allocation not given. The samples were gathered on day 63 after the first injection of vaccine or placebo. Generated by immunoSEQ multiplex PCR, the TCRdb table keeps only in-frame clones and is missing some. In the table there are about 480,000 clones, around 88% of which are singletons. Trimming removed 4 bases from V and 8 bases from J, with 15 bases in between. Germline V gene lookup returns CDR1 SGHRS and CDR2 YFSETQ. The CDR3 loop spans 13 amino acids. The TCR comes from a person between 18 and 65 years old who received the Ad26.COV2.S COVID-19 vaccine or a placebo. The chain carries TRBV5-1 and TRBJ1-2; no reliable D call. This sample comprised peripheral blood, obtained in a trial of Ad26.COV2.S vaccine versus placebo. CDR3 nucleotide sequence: TGCGCCAGCAGCCCCGACGATGATGGGGGCTACACCTTC. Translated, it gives CASSPDDDGGYTF.